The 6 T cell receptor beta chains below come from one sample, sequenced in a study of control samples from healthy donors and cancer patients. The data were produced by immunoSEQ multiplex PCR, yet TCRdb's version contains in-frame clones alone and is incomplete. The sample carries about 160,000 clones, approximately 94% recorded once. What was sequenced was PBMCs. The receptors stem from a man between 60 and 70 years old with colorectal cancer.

The CDR3 sequence: CASSSSGTGKADEQFF. In nucleotides, the CDR3 is TGTGCCAGCAGCTCCTCCGGGACAGGGAAAGCGGATGAGCAGTTCTTC. This sequence joins TRBV5-6 and TRBJ2-1; 9 bases line up with TRBD1. Germline V gene data show CDR1 as SGHDT and CDR2 as YYEEEE. The CDR3 is 16 amino acids. With V trimmed by 3 bases and J by 8 bases, 12 bases remained unmatched.

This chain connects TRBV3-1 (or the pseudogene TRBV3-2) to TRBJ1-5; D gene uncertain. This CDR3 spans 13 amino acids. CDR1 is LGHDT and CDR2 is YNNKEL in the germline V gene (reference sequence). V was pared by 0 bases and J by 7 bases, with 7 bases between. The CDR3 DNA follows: TGTGCCAGCAGCCAAGACGAGGTACAGCCCCAGCATTTT. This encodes CASSQDEVQPQHF.

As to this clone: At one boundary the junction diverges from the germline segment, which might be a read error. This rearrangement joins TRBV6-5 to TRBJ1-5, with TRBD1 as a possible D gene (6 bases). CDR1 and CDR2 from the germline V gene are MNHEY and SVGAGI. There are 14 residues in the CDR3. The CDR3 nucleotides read TGTGCCAGCAGCTTACAGGGCACCAGGGCCGCGTTCGTCTTT. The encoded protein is CASSLQGTRAAFVF.

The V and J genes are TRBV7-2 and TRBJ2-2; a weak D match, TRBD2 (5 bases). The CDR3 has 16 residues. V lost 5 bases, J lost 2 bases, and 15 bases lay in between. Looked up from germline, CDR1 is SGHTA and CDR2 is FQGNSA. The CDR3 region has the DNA TGTGCCAGCAGCCAGCGGTTAGGGCATAACACCGGGGAGCTGTTTTTT. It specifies CASSQRLGHNTGELFF. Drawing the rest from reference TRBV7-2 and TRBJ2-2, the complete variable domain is GAGVSQSPSNKVTEKGKDVELRCDPISGHTALYWYRQSLGQGLEFLIYFQGNSAPDKSGLPSDRFSAERTGGSVSTLTIQRTQQEDSAVYLCASSQRLGHNTGELFFGEGSRLTVL.

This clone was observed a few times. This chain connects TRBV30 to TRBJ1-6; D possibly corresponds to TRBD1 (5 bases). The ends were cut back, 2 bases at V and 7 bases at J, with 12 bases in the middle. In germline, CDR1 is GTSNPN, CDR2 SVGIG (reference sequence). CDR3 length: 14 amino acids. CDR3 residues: CAWSPRDPNSPLHF. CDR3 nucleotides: TGTGCCTGGAGTCCCCGGGACCCCAATTCACCCCTCCACTTT.

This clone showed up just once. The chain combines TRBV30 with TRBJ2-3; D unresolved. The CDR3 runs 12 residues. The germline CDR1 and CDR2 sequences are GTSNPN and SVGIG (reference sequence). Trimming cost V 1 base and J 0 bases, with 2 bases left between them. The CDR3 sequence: CAWSASTDTQYF. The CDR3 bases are TGTGCCTGGAGTGCGAGCACAGATACGCAGTATTTT.